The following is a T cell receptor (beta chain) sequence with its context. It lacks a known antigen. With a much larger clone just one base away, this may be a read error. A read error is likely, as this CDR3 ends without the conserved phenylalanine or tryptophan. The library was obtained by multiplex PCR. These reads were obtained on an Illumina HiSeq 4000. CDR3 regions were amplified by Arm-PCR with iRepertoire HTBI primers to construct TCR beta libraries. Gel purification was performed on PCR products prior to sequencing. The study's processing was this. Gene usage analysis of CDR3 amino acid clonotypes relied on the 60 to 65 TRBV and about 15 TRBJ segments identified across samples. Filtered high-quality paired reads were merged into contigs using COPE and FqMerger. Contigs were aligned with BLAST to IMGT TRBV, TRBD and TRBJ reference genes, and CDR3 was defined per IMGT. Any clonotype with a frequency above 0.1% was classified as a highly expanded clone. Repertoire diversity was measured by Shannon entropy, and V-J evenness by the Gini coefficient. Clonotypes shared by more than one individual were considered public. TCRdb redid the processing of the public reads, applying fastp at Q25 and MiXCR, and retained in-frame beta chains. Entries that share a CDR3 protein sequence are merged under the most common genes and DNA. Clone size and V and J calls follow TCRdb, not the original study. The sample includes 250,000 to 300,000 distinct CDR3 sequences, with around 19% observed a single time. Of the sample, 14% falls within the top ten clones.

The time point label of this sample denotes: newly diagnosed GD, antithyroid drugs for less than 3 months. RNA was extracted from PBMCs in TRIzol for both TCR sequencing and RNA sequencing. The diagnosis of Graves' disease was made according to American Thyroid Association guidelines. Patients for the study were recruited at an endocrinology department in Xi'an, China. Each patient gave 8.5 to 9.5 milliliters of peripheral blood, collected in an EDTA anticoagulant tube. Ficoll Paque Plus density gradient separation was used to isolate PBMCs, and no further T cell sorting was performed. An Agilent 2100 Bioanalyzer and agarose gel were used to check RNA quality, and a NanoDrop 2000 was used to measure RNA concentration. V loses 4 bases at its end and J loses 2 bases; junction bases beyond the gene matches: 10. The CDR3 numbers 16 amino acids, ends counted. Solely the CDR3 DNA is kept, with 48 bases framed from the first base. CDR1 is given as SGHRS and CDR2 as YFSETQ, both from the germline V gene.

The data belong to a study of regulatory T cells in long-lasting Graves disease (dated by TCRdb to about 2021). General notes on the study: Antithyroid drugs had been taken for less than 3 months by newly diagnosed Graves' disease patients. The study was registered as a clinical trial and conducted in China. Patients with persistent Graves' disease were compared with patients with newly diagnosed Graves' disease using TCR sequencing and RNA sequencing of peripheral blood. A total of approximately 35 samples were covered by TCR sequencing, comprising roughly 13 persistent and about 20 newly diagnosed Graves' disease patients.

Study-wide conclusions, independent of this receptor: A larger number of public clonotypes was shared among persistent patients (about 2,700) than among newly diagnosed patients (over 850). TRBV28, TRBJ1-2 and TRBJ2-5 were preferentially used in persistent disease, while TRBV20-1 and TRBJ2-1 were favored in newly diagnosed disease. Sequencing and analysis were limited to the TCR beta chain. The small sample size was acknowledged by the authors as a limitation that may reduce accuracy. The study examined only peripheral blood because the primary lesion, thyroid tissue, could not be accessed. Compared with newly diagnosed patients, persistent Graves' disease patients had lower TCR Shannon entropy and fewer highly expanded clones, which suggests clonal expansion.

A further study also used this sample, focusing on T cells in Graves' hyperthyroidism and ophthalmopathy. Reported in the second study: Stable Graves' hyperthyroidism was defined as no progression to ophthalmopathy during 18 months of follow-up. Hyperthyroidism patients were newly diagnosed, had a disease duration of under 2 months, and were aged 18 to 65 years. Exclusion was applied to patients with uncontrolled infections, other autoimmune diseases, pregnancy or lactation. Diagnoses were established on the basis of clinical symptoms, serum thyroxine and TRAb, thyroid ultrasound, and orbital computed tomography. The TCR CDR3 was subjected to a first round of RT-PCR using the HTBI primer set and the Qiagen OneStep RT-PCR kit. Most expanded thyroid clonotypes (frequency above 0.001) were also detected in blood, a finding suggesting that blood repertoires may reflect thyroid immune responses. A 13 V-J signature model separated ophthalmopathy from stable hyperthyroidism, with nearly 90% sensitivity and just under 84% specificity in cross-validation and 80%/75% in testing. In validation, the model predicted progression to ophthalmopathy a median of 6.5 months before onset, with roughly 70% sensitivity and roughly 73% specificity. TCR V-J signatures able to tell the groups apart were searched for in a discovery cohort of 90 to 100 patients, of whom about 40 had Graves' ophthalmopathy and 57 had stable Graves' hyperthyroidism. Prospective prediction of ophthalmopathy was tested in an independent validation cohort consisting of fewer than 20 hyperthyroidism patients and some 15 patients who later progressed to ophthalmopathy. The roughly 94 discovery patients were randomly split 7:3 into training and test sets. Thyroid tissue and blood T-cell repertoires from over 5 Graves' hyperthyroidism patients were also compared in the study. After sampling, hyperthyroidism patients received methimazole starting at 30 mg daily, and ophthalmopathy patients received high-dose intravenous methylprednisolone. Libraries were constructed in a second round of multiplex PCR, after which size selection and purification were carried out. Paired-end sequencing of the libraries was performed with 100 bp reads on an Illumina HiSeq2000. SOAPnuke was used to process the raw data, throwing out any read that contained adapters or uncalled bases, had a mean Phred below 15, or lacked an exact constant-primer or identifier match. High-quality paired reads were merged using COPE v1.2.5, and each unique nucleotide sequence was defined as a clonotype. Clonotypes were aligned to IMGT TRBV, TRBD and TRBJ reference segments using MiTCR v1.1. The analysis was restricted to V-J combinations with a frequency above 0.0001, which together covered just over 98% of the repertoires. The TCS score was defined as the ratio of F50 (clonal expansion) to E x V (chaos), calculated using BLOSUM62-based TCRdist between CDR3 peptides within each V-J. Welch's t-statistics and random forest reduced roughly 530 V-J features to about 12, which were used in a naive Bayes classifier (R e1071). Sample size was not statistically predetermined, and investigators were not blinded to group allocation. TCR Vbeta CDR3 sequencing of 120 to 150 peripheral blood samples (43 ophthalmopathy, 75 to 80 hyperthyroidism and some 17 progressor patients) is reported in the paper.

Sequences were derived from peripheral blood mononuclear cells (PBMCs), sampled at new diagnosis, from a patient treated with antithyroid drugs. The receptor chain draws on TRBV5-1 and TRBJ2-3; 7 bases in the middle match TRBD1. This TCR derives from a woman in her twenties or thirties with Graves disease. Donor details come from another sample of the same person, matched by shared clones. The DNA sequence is TGCGCCAGCAGCCCCGGATACAGGGGCCCCACAGATACGCAGTATCTT. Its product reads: CASSPGYRGPTDTQYL.